The 22 T cell receptor beta chains in this list originate from one sample, sequenced in a study of blood T cell repertoires in COVID-19. The method was immunoSEQ multiplex PCR; TCRdb's version includes in-frame clones alone and lacks a portion of them. There are about 120,000 clones in the sample; roughly 85% occur only once, and approximately 4.2% lies in the top ten. Sequencing was done on a sample of peripheral blood. These receptors all stem from a man in his forties or fifties with acute or convalescent COVID-19.

V gene TRBV5-8 combines with J gene TRBJ1-5; D gene uncertain. V was clipped by 0 bases and J by 5 bases, with 6 bases between them. Per the germline V gene, CDR1 is SGHTS and CDR2 is YDEGEE. The CDR3 extends over 13 amino acids. The CDR3 nucleotides read TGTGCCAGCAGCTTGGGACGGGATCAGCCCCAGCATTTT. Its protein is CASSLGRDQPQHF.

The chain has TRBV7-2 and TRBJ2-1, with a weak D call TRBD1 (7 bases). CDR3 length equals 13 residues. Germline loops: CDR1 SGHTA, CDR2 FQGNSA. V was clipped by 3 bases and J by 15 bases, with 18 bases between them. The CDR3 nucleotides read TGTGCCAGCAGCTTTCTAATAGACAGGGAGGTGTTCTTC. Translated: CASSFLIDREVFF.

V gene TRBV28 combines with J gene TRBJ2-6, with a tentative D call TRBD1 (6 bases). This CDR3 region has 17 residues. Trimming removed 6 bases from V and 0 bases from J, with 15 bases in between. Germline V gene lookup returns CDR1 MDHEN and CDR2 SYDVKM. Here the CDR3 DNA reads TGTGCCAGCAGCTCCGGGACAAGGAGCTCTGGGGCCAACGTCCTGACTTTC. It yields the protein CASSSGTRSSGANVLTF.

The gene calls are TRBV25-1 and TRBJ2-3; 8 nucleotides align to TRBD2. V lost 4 bases to trimming and J lost 6 bases; unmatched junction nucleotides: 15. CDR3 length: 17 residues. CDR1 is MGHDK, CDR2 SYGVNS, per germline. The CDR3 reads CASSGSGSFVDIDTQYF. CDR3 coding DNA: TGTGCCAGCAGTGGAAGCGGGAGTTTCGTTGATATCGATACGCAGTATTTT.

The chain uses TRBV10-2 and TRBJ2-2; D perhaps matches TRBD2 (6 bases). V was shortened by 6 bases and J by 0 bases, with 11 bases between the two germline ends. This CDR3 has 15 residues. The germline CDR1 and CDR2 sequences are WSHSY and SAAADI. In DNA, the CDR3 is TGCGCCAGCAGGGGGGGACTCACGAACACCGGGGAGCTGTTTTTT. Its translation: CASRGGLTNTGELFF.

CDR3 sequence reads: CASSVARGTEAFF. The CDR3 DNA follows: TGTGCCAGCAGCGTCGCCAGGGGTACTGAAGCTTTCTTT. The J gene is TRBJ1-1, the V gene TRBV7-3, with D perhaps matching TRBD1 (6 bases). CDR3 length equals 13 residues. CDR1 and CDR2 from the germline V gene are SGHTA and FQGTGA. V dropped 5 bases and J dropped 5 bases, with 12 bases sitting between them. The full variable domain, in which reference TRBV7-3 and TRBJ1-1 provide the parts outside the CDR3, is GAGVSQTPSNKVTEKGKYVELRCDPISGHTALYWYRQSLGQGPEFLIYFQGTGAADDSGLPNDRFFAVRPEGSVSTLKIQRTERGDSAVYLCASSVARGTEAFFGQGTRLTVV.

The rearrangement uses TRBV27 and TRBJ1-1; a weak D match, TRBD1 (6 bases). Germline V CDR1 and CDR2: MNHEY, SMNVEV (reference sequence). The CDR3 has 14 amino acids. Trimming took off 5 bases at V and 0 bases at J, with 10 bases between the two ends. DNA for the CDR3: TGTGCCAGCAGTGAGCGACAGGTGAACACTGAAGCTTTCTTT. Translation: CASSERQVNTEAFF.

The rearrangement uses TRBV30 and TRBJ1-2, with D unresolved. Germline loops: CDR1 GTSNPN, CDR2 SVGIG (reference sequence). Trimming removed 0 bases from V and 6 bases from J, with 14 bases in between. The CDR3 has 14 residues. In DNA form, the CDR3 reads TGTGCCTGGAGTGTGACAAGGGAGTATGATGGCTACACCTTC. As protein: CAWSVTREYDGYTF.

The chain uses TRBV19 and TRBJ2-1; a weak D match, TRBD1 (6 bases). CDR1 and CDR2 from the germline V gene are LNHDA and SQIVND (reference sequence). The CDR3 totals 13 residues. Trimming removed 10 bases at V and 8 bases at J, with 18 bases between. Written as DNA, the CDR3 is TGTGCCACTGGACAGAGACTCTTCGATGAGCAGTTCTTC. Translating it yields CATGQRLFDEQFF.

V is TRBV30 and J is TRBJ1-6, with 11 bases identical to TRBD1. The CDR3 length is 14 residues. Losses at the gene ends were 4 bases for V and 8 bases for J; bases not matched to a gene: 4. Germline V gene sequence: CDR1 GTSNPN, CDR2 SVGIG (reference sequence). The CDR3 loop reads CAWTGTGGYSPLHF. DNA for the CDR3: TGTGCCTGGACCGGGACAGGGGGGTATTCACCCCTCCACTTT.

The genes are TRBV2 and TRBJ1-2; 9 positions agree with TRBD1. Losses at the gene ends were 3 bases for V and 7 bases for J; bases not matched to a gene: 6. CDR1 is SNHLY and CDR2 is FYNNEI in the germline V gene. The CDR3 totals 14 residues. The CDR3 reads CASSELRTGVGYTF. In DNA form, the CDR3 reads TGTGCCAGCAGTGAGCTTAGGACAGGGGTTGGCTACACCTTC. The full variable domain, its missing parts supplied by reference TRBV2 and TRBJ1-2, is EPEVTQTPSHQVTQMGQEVILRCVPISNHLYFYWYRQILGQKVEFLVSFYNNEISEKSEIFDDQFSVERPDGSNFTLKIRSTKLEDSAMYFCASSELRTGVGYTFGSGTRLTVV.

This chain connects TRBV4-3 to TRBJ2-1, with D perhaps matching TRBD2 (5 bases). Germline V gene data show CDR1 as LGHNA and CDR2 as YSLEER. Trimming left V 4 bases short and J 5 bases short, with 15 bases between. The CDR3 contains 15 residues. The CDR3 sequence is CASSRGLGRNNEQFF. The CDR3 DNA follows: TGCGCCAGCAGCCGAGGGCTGGGCAGAAACAATGAGCAGTTCTTC.

This chain connects TRBV30 to TRBJ1-1; a weak D match, TRBD1 (5 bases). Looked up from germline, CDR1 is GTSNPN and CDR2 is SVGIG (reference sequence). Trimming took 1 base from V and 6 from J, leaving 15 bases between them. This CDR3 is built from 14 residues. The CDR3 DNA reads TGTGCCTGGAGTGCCTCCAGGGATTTCGCTGAAGCTTTCTTT. Its translation is CAWSASRDFAEAFF.

V gene TRBV5-3 combines with J gene TRBJ1-1; no reliable D call. TRBV5-3 is assigned to the ORF class and has an uncertain function. The CDR3 covers 18 residues. The V end lost 8 bases, the J end lost 0 bases, and 26 bases lay between the germline ends. The CDR3 here is CARSPDNPGVKMNTEAFF. CDR3 bases: TGTGCCAGGAGCCCTGATAATCCGGGAGTTAAAATGAACACTGAAGCTTTCTTT.

The V and J genes are TRBV24-1 and TRBJ2-2; 10 nucleotides agree with TRBD1. Germline V CDR1 and CDR2: KGHDR, SFDVKD. The V segment lost 4 bases and the J segment 6 bases; nucleotides outside the gene matches: 4. The length of the CDR3 is 15 residues. CDR3 sequence: CATSDPGTGAGELFF. The CDR3 region has the DNA TGTGCCACCAGTGACCCCGGGACAGGGGCCGGGGAGCTGTTTTTT.

This rearrangement joins TRBV7-2 to TRBJ2-5; no clear D. Trimming left V 3 bases short and J 5 bases short, with 7 bases between. The CDR3 has 12 residues. Looked up from germline, CDR1 is SGHTA and CDR2 is FQGNSA. In nucleotides, the CDR3 is TGTGCCAGCAGCTTGACGCGGGAGACCCAGTACTTC. The encoded protein is CASSLTRETQYF.

The CDR3 DNA is TGCAGCGTTGTTCGGGATACTGGAAACACCATATATTTT. Protein product: CSVVRDTGNTIYF. The chain employs TRBV29-1 and TRBJ1-3; D is uncertain. The CDR3 runs to 13 residues. Trimming removed 4 bases at V and 2 bases at J, with 9 bases between. Per germline, CDR1 SQVTM and CDR2 ANQGSEA. Drawing the rest from reference TRBV29-1 and TRBJ1-3, the complete variable domain is SAVISQKPSRDICQRGTSLTIQCQVDSQVTMMFWYRQQPGQSLTLIATANQGSEATYESGFVIDKFPISRPNLTFSTLTVSNMSPEDSSIYLCSVVRDTGNTIYFGEGSWLTVV.

This clone came up once. As DNA, the CDR3 is TGTGCCACTACAGGGGGAGACGGAAACACCATATATTTT. It yields the protein CATTGGDGNTIYF. This chain connects TRBV10-3 to TRBJ1-3, with TRBD1 matching over 8 bases. The CDR3 covers 13 residues. Losses at the gene ends were 10 bases for V and 4 bases for J; bases not matched to a gene: 6. Germline loops: CDR1 ENHRY, CDR2 SYGVKD.

The chain recombines TRBV30 with TRBJ1-4; TRBD1 matches 7 bases. The CDR3 has 11 amino acids. Germline values: CDR1 GTSNPN, CDR2 SVGIG (reference sequence). V trimming: 5 bases; J trimming: 13 bases; junction bases outside the gene matches: 7. The CDR3 here is CAWGQRDRLFF. The CDR3 DNA reads as TGTGCCTGGGGGCAACGGGACAGACTGTTTTTT.

The gene calls are TRBV7-9 and TRBJ2-3; 13 bases line up with TRBD2. The germline CDR1 and CDR2 sequences are SEHNR and FQNEAQ (reference sequence). The CDR3 is made up of 16 amino acids. With V trimmed by 5 bases and J by 1 base, 3 bases remained unmatched. The CDR3 loop is CASSRLAGGGTDTQYF. The DNA of the CDR3 is TGTGCCAGCAGCAGACTAGCGGGAGGCGGCACAGATACGCAGTATTTT. Looking up the rest from reference TRBV7-9 and TRBJ2-3 gives the full variable domain: DTGVSQNPRHKITKRGQNVTFRCDPISEHNRLYWYRQTLGQGPEFLTYFQNEAQLEKSRLLSDRFSAERPKGSFSTLEIQRTEQGDSAMYLCASSRLAGGGTDTQYFGPGTRLTVL.

The V call is TRBV7-6, the J call TRBJ2-3, with D possibly matching TRBD1 (5 bases). The CDR3 is made up of 15 amino acids. Germline loops: CDR1 SGHVS, CDR2 FNYEAQ. Trimming stripped 4 bases from V and 2 bases from J, with 13 bases between. Written as DNA, the CDR3 is TGTGCCAGCAGCTCTGACAGTATCTTCACAGATACGCAGTATTTT. Translation gives CASSSDSIFTDTQYF.

The rearrangement links TRBV6-2 or TRBV6-3 to TRBJ1-5; D unresolved. The ends were cut back, 5 bases at V and 7 bases at J, with 15 bases in the middle. CDR3 length equals 14 residues. Germline V gives CDR1 MNHEY, CDR2 SVGEGT. Written as DNA, the CDR3 is TGTGCCAGCAGTCGTGCATCGGGAGGCCAGCCCCAGCATTTT. This gives the protein CASSRASGGQPQHF.